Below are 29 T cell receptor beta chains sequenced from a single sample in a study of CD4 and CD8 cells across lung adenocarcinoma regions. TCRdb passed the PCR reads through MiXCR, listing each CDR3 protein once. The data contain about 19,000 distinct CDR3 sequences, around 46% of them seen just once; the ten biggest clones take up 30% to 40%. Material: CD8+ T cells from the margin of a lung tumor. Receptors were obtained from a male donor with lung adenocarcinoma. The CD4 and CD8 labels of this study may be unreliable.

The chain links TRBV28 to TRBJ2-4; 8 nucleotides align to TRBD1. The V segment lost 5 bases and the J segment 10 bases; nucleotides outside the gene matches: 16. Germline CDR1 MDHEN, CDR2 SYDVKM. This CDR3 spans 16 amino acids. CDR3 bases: TGTGCCAGCAGTGGTGCGGGGACAGGAGGCACAGATATTCAGTACTTC. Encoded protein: CASSGAGTGGTDIQYF.

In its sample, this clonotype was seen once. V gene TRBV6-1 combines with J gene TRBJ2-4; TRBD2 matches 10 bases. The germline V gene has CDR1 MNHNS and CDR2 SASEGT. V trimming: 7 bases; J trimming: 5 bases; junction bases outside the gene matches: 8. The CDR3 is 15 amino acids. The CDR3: CASTGLAVDQNIQYF. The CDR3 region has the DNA TGTGCCAGCACTGGACTAGCGGTAGACCAAAACATTCAGTACTTC.

The CDR3, as DNA: TGTGCCAGCAGTTACGAGGGTCGTAGGGACTATGGCTACACCTTC. Translation gives CASSYEGRRDYGYTF. The chain recombines TRBV6-5 with TRBJ1-2; D is unresolved. Between the trimmed V and J ends, which lost 2 bases and 3 bases, there was a span of 13 bases. The CDR3 is 15 residues long. Germline assignment: CDR1 MNHEY and CDR2 SVGAGI.

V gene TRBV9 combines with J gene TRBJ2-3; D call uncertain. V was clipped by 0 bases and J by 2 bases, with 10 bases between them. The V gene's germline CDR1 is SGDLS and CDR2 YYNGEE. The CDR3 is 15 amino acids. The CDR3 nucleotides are TGTGCCAGCAGCGTAGGGGGTGCGAACACAGATACGCAGTATTTT. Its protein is CASSVGGANTDTQYF.

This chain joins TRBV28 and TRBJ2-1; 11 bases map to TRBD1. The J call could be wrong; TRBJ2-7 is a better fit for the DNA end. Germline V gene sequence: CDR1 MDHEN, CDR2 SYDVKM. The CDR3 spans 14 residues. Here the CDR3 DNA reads TGTGCCAGCAGGCGGACAGGGGGCACGATGGAGCAGTACTTC. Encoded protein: CASRRTGGTMEQYF.

The CDR3 nucleotides are TGCGCCAGCAGCACCGGGACTAGCGGGAGGACCGGGGAGCTGTTTTTT. Its protein product is CASSTGTSGRTGELFF. The chain has TRBV10-2 and TRBJ2-2, with TRBD2 identical over 15 bases. With 6 bases clipped from V and 5 bases from J, the junction kept 4 bases outside the gene matches. The CDR3 covers 16 residues. The germline V gene has CDR1 WSHSY and CDR2 SAAADI.

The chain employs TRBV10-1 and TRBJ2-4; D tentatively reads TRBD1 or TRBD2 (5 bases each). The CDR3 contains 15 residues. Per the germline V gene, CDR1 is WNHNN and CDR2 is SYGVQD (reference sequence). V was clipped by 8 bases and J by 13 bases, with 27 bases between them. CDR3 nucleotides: TGCGCCAGCGTCGAGGGGCTGTGGGCCAAAAATACGCAGTACTTC. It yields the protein CASVEGLWAKNTQYF.

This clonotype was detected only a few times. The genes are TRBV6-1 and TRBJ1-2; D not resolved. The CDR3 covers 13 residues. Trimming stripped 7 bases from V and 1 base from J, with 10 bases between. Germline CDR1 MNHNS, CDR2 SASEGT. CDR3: CASKETSNYGYTF. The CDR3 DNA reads TGTGCCAGCAAGGAGACAAGTAACTATGGCTACACCTTC.

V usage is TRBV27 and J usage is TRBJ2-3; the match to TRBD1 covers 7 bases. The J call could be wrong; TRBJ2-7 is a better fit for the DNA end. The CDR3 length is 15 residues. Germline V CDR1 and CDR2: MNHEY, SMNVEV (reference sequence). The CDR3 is CASISRQGDSYEQYF. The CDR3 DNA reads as TGTGCCAGCATCTCGCGGCAGGGGGACTCCTACGAGCAGTACTTC.

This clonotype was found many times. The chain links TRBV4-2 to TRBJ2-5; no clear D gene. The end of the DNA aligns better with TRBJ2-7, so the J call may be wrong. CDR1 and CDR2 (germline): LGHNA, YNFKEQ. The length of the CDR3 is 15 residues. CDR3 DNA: TGTGCCAGCAGCCAAGATGCGTCAGGTAAACGCGAGCAGTACTTC. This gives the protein CASSQDASGKREQYF.

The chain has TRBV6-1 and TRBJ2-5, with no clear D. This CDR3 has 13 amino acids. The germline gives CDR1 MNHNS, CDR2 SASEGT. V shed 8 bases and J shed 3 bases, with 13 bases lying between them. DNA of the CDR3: TGTGCCAGCGGGGTCGGTGACAAAGAGACCCAGTACTTC. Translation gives CASGVGDKETQYF.

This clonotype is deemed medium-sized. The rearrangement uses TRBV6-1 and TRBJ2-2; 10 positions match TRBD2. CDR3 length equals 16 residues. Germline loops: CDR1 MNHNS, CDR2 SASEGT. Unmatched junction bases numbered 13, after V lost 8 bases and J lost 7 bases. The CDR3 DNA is TGTGCCAGCTCCGGTCTAGCGGGAGTACGTGGCGGGGAGCTGTTTTTT. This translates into CASSGLAGVRGGELFF.

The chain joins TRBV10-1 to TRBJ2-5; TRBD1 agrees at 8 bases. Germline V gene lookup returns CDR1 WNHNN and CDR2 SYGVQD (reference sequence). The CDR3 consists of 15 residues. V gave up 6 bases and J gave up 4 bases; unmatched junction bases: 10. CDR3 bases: TGCGCCAGCAGGGACTGTCAGGGGGCCCCAGAGACCCAGTACTTC. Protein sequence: CASRDCQGAPETQYF.

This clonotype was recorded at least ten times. As DNA, the CDR3 is TGTGCCAGCAGCTTCTCAGACGCAGCCTACAATGAGCAGTTCTTC. Translation gives CASSFSDAAYNEQFF. V and J are TRBV11-3 and TRBJ2-1; D uncertain. With 3 bases removed from V and 2 bases from J, the gap between germline ends came to 11 bases. CDR1 is SGHNT, CDR2 YENEEA, per germline. This CDR3 region has 15 residues.

The CDR3 nucleotides read TGCGCCAGCAGCTTAGACAGACACCAAAGCACCCAAGCTTTCTTT. The encoded protein is CASSLDRHQSTQAFF. The V gene is TRBV5-1, the J gene TRBJ1-1; D may be TRBD1 (5 bases). V lost 2 bases and J lost 9, with 20 bases in between. CDR3 size: 15 residues. Germline loops: CDR1 SGHRS, CDR2 YFSETQ.

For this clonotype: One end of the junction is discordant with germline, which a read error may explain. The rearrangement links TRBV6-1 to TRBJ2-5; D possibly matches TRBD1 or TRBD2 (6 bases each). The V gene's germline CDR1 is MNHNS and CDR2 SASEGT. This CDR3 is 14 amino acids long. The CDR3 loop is CAGLGGGEQEIQYF. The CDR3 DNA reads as TGTGCGGGCCTCGGGGGCGGTGAACAAGAGATCCAGTACTTC.

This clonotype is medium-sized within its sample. The CDR3 protein is CASRLAGINEQFF. The DNA for the CDR3 is TGCGCCAGCAGACTAGCGGGGATCAATGAGCAGTTCTTC. V gene TRBV10-2 combines with J gene TRBJ2-1; the match to TRBD2 covers 10 bases. The CDR3 sequence is 13 residues long. Germline CDR1 reads WSHSY; CDR2 reads SAAADI. V was clipped by 6 bases and J by 6 bases; unmatched bases: 2.

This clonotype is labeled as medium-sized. The DNA for the CDR3 is TGTGCCAGCAGCTTAGTACAGGGTGGGTGGGCCAAAAACATTCAGTACTTC. It translates to CASSLVQGGWAKNIQYF. V gene TRBV11-2 combines with J gene TRBJ2-4, with D possibly being TRBD1 (6 bases). Germline CDR1 is SGHAT and CDR2 is FQNNGV. The CDR3 spans 17 residues. V was pared by 1 base and J by 1 base, with 14 bases between.

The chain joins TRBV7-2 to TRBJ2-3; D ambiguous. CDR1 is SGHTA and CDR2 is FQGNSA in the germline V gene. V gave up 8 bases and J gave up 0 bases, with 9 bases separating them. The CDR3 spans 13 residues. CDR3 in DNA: TGTGCCAGCGGCGAGTTTAGCACAGATACGCAGTATTTT. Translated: CASGEFSTDTQYF.

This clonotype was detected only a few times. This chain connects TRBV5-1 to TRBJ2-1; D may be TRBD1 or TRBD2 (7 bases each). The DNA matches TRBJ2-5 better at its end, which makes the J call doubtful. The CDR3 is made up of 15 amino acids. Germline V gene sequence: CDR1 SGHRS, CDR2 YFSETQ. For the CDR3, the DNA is TGCGCCAGCAGCTTGGTGCCAGGGGGGGCAGAGACCCAGTACTTC. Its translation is CASSLVPGGAETQYF.

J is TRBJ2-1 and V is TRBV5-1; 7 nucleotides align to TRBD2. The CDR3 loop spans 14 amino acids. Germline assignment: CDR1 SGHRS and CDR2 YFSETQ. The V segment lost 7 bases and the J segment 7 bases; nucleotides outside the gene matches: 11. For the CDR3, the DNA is TGCGCCAGCTCTTCTTCGAACGGGAGGAATGAGCAGTTCTTC. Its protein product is CASSSSNGRNEQFF.

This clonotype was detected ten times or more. The CDR3 nucleotides are TGTGCCAGCACCAGAGAGGGTACAGGGAGGTTAAAAGCTTTCTTT. This encodes CASTREGTGRLKAFF. The chain links TRBV12-3 or TRBV12-4 to TRBJ1-1, with TRBD1 as a possible D gene (6 bases). The CDR3 runs 15 residues. Between the trimmed V and J ends, which lost 7 bases and 9 bases, there was a span of 24 bases.

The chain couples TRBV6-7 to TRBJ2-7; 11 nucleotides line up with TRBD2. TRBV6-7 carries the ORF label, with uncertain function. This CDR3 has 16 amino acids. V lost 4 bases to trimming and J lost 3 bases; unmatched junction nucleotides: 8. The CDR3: CASSFQTSGELYEQYF. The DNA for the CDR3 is TGTGCCAGCAGTTTCCAGACTAGCGGGGAGCTCTACGAGCAGTACTTC.

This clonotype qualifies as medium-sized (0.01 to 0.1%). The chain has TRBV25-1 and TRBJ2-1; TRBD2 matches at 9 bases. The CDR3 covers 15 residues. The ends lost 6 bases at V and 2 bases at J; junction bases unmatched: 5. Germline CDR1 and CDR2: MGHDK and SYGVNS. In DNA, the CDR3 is TGTGCCAGCAGAAGAGCGGGAGGAGCCTACAATGAGCAGTTCTTC. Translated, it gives CASRRAGGAYNEQFF.

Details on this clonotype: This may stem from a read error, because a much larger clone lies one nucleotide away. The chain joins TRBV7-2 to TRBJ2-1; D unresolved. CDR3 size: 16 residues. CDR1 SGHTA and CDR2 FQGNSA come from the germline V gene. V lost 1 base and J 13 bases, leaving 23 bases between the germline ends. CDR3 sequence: CASSLELAPPKNIQFF. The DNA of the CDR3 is TGTGCCAGCAGCTTAGAATTAGCACCCCCCAAAAACATTCAGTTCTTC.

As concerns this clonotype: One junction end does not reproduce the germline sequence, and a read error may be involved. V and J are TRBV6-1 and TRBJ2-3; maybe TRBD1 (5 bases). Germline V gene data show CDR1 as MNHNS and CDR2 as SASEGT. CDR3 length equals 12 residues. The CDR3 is CAGSGAKDTQYF. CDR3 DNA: TGTGCGGGCAGTGGAGCAAAGGACACGCAGTATTTC.

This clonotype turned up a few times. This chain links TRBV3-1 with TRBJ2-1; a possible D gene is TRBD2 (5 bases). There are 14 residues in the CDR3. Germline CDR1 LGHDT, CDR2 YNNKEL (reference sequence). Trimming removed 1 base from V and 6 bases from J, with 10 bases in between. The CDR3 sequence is CASSQGRRSNEQFF. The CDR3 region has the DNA TGTGCCAGCAGCCAAGGTAGGAGGTCCAATGAGCAGTTCTTC.

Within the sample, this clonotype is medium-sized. The CDR3 here is CASRNLAGEETQYF. The CDR3 coding sequence is TGTGCCAGCAGGAATCTAGCGGGAGAAGAGACCCAGTACTTC. The chain uses TRBV27 and TRBJ2-5, with 10 bases matching TRBD2. Germline CDR1 MNHEY, CDR2 SMNVEV (reference sequence). The J segment lost 3 bases and the V segment lost 6 bases, leaving 4 bases of the junction unmatched. The CDR3 is 14 amino acids.

CDR3 DNA: TGTGCCAGCAGTTTAAGGACAGGAGGCTACGAGCAGTACTTC. Amino acid sequence: CASSLRTGGYEQYF. This sequence joins TRBV12-3 or TRBV12-4 and TRBJ2-1, with 7 bases lining up with TRBD1. Gene TRBJ2-7 matches the end of the DNA better, so the J call may be wrong. The CDR3 is made up of 14 amino acids.